This T cell receptor beta chain was sequenced during a study of T cell repertoires in cytomegalovirus infection. The CDR3 consists of 12 residues. After removal of 5 bases from V and 11 bases from J, the junction contained 6 bases not matched to a gene. Germline-derived CDR1 and CDR2 are SNHLY and FYNNEI. This clonotype was observed a handful of times. Its antigen is currently unknown. TCRdb used MiXCR to reprocess the reads, holding one entry per CDR3 protein. This repertoire shows some 240,000 distinct CDR3 sequences, about a sixth found once; its top ten account for roughly 50%. Findings and caveats of the study: Clonotype analysis showed dominance of the ex vivo response by HLA-C-restricted CMV-specific TCR beta clonotypes.

The sequencing input was CD8+ T cells from PBMCs. The source is a human donor in good health (CMV status not recorded). Some clones in this sample may be carry-over from other donors' samples. This chain uses TRBV2 with TRBJ2-1; 7 nucleotides match TRBD1. The CDR3 here is CASSSTGVQQFF. For the CDR3, the DNA is TGTGCCAGCAGTTCTACAGGGGTTCAGCAGTTCTTC.